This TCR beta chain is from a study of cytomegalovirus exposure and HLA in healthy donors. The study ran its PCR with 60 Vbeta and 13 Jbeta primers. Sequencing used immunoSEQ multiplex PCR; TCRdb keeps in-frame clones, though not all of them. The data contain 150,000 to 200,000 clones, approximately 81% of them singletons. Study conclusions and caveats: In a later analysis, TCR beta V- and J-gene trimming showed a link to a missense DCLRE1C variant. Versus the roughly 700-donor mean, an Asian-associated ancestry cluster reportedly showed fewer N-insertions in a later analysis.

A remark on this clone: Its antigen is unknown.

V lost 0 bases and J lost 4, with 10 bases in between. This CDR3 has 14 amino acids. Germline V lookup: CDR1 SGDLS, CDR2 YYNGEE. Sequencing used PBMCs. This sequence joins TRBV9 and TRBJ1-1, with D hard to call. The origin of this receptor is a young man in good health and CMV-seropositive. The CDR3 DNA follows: TGTGCCAGCAGCGTAGGGGCCCCCTCCACTGAAGCTTTCTTT. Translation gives CASSVGAPSTEAFF.